These 3 T cell receptor beta chains share one sample of origin, sequenced in a study of blood T cells in healthy people across ages. Alongside a J-beta primer mix, a sample-barcoded 5' primer served in a second PCR lasting 7 to 11 cycles. Each CDR3 protein gets one entry after TCRdb re-called the 5' RACE reads with MiXCR. The table includes a few hundred thousand distinct CDR3 sequences, about 49% detected once. The specimen sequenced was blood. All receptors derive from a man aged 60 to 69 in good health.

This chain connects TRBV20-1 to TRBJ2-5, with a weak D call TRBD1 (5 bases). Germline CDR1 DFQATT, CDR2 SNEGSKA (reference sequence). The CDR3 has 12 residues. The ends were cut back, 3 bases at V and 5 bases at J, with 10 bases in the middle. Written as DNA, the CDR3 is TGCAGTGCTAGTTCCAGGGTCGAGACCCAGTACTTC. Protein product: CSASSRVETQYF.

In this sample, this clonotype turned up a few times. J is TRBJ2-4 and V is TRBV7-2; D remains ambiguous. Germline CDR1 reads SGHTA; CDR2 reads FQGNSA. CDR3 size: 15 residues. Deletions cut 5 bases from V and 3 bases from J, with 14 bases between. CDR3 protein: CASSPERRYKNIQYF. CDR3 nucleotide sequence: TGTGCCAGCAGCCCTGAGAGGCGGTACAAAAACATTCAGTACTTC. Filled out from reference TRBV7-2 and TRBJ2-4, the complete variable domain reads GAGVSQSPSNKVTEKGKDVELRCDPISGHTALYWYRQSLGQGLEFLIYFQGNSAPDKSGLPSDRFSAERTGGSVSTLTIQRTQQEDSAVYLCASSPERRYKNIQYFGAGTRLSVL.

At least ten counts were recorded for this clonotype. The chain couples TRBV20-1 to TRBJ2-1; 11 bases line up with TRBD2. Per the germline V gene, CDR1 is DFQATT and CDR2 is SNEGSKA (reference sequence). The J segment lost 3 bases and the V segment lost 1 base, leaving 14 bases of the junction unmatched. The CDR3 totals 19 residues. CDR3 sequence reads: CSARVKKLGLAGFYNEQFF. CDR3 in DNA: TGCAGTGCTAGAGTGAAGAAACTCGGACTAGCGGGCTTCTACAATGAGCAGTTCTTC.